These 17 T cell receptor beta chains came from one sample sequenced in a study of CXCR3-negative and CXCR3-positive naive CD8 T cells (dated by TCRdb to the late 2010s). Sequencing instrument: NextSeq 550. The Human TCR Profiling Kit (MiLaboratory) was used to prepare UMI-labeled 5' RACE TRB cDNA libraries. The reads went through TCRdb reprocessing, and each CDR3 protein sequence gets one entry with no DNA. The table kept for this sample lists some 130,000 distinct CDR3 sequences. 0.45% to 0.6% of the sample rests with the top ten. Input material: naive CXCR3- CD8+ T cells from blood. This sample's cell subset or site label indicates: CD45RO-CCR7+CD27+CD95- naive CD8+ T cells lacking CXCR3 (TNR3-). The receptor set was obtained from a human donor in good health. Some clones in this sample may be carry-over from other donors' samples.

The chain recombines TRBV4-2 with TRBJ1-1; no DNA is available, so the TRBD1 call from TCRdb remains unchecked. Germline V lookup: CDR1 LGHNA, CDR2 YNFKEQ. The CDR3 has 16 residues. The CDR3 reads CASSQDPGQGNTEAFF.

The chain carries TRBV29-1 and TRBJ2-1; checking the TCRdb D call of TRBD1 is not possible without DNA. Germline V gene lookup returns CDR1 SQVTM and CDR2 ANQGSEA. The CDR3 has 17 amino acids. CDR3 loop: CSVELVAATPMGDEQFF.

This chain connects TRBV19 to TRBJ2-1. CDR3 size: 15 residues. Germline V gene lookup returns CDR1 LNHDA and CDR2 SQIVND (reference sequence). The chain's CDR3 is CASSRPRELLNEQFF.

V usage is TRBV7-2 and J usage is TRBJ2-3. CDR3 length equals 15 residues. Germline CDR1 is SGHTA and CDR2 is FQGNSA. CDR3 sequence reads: CASSPELANADTQYF.

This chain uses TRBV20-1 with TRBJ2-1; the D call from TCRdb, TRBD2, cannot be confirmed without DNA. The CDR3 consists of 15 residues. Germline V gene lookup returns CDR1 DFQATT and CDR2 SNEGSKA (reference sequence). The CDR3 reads CSAGQAGGPHNEQFF.

CDR3 amino acids: CASSIDLGLADEQYF. The rearrangement uses TRBV19 and TRBJ2-7; as DNA is missing, the TRBD2 call by TCRdb cannot be tested. CDR1 LNHDA and CDR2 SQIVND come from the germline V gene (reference sequence). CDR3 length: 15 amino acids.

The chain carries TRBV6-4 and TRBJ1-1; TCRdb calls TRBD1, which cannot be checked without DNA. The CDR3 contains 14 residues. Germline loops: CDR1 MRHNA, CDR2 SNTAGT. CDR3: CASSSTTGNTEAFF.

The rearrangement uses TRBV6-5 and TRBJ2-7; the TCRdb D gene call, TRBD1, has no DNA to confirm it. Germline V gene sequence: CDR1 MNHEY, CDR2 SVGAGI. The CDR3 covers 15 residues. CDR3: CASSPGPPSSYEQYF.

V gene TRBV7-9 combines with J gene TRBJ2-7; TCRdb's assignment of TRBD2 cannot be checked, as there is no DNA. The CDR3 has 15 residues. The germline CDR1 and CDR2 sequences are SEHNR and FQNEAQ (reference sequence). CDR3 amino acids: CASSPRVAGVHEQYF.

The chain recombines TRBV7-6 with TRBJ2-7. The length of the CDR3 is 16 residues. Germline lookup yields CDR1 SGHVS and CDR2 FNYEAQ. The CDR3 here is CASSLGGWTDSYEQYF. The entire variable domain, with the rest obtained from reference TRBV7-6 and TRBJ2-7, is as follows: GAGVSQSPRYKVTKRGQDVALRCDPISGHVSLYWYRQALGQGPEFLTYFNYEAQQDKSGLPNDRFSAERPEGSISTLTIQRTEQRDSAMYRCASSLGGWTDSYEQYFGPGTRLTVT.

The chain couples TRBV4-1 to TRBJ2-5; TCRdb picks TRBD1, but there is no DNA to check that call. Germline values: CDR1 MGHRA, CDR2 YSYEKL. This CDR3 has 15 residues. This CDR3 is CASSQLQGAGETQYF.

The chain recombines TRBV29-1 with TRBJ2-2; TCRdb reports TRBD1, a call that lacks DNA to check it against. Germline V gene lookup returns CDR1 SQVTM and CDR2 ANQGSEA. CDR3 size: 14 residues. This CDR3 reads CSVRQGVGAGELIF.

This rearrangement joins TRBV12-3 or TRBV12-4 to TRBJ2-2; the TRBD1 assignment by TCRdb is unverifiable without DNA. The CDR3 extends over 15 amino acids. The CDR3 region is CASSPGGVESGELFF.

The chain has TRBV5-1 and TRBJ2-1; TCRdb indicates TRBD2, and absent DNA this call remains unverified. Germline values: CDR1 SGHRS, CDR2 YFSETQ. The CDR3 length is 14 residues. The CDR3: CASSLSGGAYEQFF.

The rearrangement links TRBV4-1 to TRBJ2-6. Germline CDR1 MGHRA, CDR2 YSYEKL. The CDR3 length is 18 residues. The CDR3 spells CASSQVTVIYSGANVLTF.

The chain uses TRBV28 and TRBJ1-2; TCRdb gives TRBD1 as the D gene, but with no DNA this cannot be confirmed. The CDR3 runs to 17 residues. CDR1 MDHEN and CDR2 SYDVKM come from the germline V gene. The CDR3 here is CASSLASSGGGSYGYTF.

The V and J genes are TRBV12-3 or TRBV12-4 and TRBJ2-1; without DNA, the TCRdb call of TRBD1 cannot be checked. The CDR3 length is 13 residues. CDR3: CASSLRTRGSQFF.